The 27 T cell receptor beta chains below all came from one sample that was sequenced in a study of molecular identifiers for immune sequencing clone quantification. TCRdb reprocessed the PCR reads via MiXCR and lists one record per CDR3 protein. There are about 65,000 distinct CDR3 sequences in the sample; under 20% occur only once, and roughly 1.5% lies in the top ten. Material: naive CD8+ T cells from blood, with Jurkat cell RNA spiked in. Regarding subset: FACS-sorted CD8+CD4-CCR7+CD45RA+ naive T cells. Receptors were obtained from a human donor in good health. Some libraries in this study had Jurkat cell RNA spiked in.

This clonotype occurred a few times. The rearrangement uses TRBV4-1 and TRBJ2-5, with unresolved D. V was pared by 8 bases and J by 5 bases, with 12 bases between. Germline V gene data show CDR1 as MGHRA and CDR2 as YSYEKL. CDR3 length equals 12 residues. CDR3 protein: CASGGEGETQYF. The CDR3 DNA reads TGCGCCAGCGGTGGGGAAGGGGAGACCCAGTACTTC.

The sample holds many counts of this clonotype. The gene calls are TRBV7-9 and TRBJ2-1; the match to TRBD2 covers 10 bases. This CDR3 is 17 amino acids long. With V trimmed by 4 bases and J by 4 bases, 10 bases remained unmatched. Germline V gives CDR1 SEHNR, CDR2 FQNEAQ (reference sequence). The CDR3 region has the DNA TGTGCCAGCAGCTCATCCTGGACTAGCGGAAATTACAATGAGCAGTTCTTC. Translation gives CASSSSWTSGNYNEQFF.

This clonotype has just a few counts. The junction differs from germline at one of its ends, possibly a read error. The chain couples TRBV27 to TRBJ2-1, with 10 nucleotides matching TRBD2. The CDR3 totals 16 residues. Germline CDR1 MNHEY, CDR2 SMNVEV (reference sequence). The CDR3 coding sequence is TGTGCCGGCAGTTTATTGTTGGCTAGCGGGAGCAATGAGCAGTTCTTC. This codes for CAGSLLLASGSNEQFF.

The table lists this clonotype with a few counts. The chain joins TRBV19 to TRBJ1-2; no definite D call. Trimming removed 4 bases from V and 1 base from J, with 16 bases in between. From germline, CDR1 is LNHDA and CDR2 SQIVND (reference sequence). The CDR3 length is 16 residues. The CDR3 sequence is CASSTNPGEFNYGYTF. The CDR3 coding sequence is TGTGCCAGTAGTACAAACCCCGGGGAATTTAACTATGGCTACACCTTC. The variable domain in full, completed from reference TRBV19 and TRBJ1-2, reads DGGITQSPKYLFRKEGQNVTLSCEQNLNHDAMYWYRQDPGQGLRLIYYSQIVNDFQKGDIAEGYSVSREKKESFPLTVTSAQKNPTAFYLCASSTNPGEFNYGYTFGSGTRLTVV.

This clonotype was seen repeatedly, ten times or more. This chain links TRBV12-3 or TRBV12-4 with TRBJ2-1, with D perhaps being TRBD1 or TRBD2 (6 bases each). This CDR3 is built from 15 residues. Trimming pared 8 bases from V and 0 bases from J, leaving 14 bases between. CDR3 in amino acids: CASGGRMSSYNEQFF. Here the CDR3 DNA reads TGTGCCAGCGGGGGGCGGATGAGCTCCTACAATGAGCAGTTCTTC.

There are many counts of this clonotype. This rearrangement joins TRBV27 to TRBJ1-1; D might be TRBD1 (5 bases). The CDR3 has 14 amino acids. Germline CDR1 and CDR2: MNHEY and SMNVEV (reference sequence). Trimming pared 7 bases from V and 7 bases from J, leaving 19 bases between. CDR3 nucleotide sequence: TGTGCCAGCAAGGCTGTTCTAGTGGGGGGTGAAGCTTTCTTT. The encoded protein is CASKAVLVGGEAFF.

As regards this clonotype: Given a much more abundant clone one base away, this may be a read error. This chain connects TRBV29-1 to TRBJ2-7; possibly TRBD2 for D (5 bases). CDR3 length: 13 amino acids. Germline values: CDR1 SQVTM, CDR2 ANQGSEA. The V end lost 7 bases, the J end lost 2 bases, and 15 bases lay between the germline ends. CDR3 bases: TGCAGCGCTTCGGGGATGATCACCTACGAGCAGTACTTC. Residues: CSASGMITYEQYF.

This clonotype was seen at least ten times. The V gene is TRBV29-1, the J gene TRBJ2-7, with 7 nucleotides matching TRBD1. Germline V lookup: CDR1 SQVTM, CDR2 ANQGSEA. The CDR3 has 14 amino acids. V was pared by 4 bases and J by 6 bases, with 12 bases of the junction left unmatched. The CDR3 DNA sequence: TGCAGCGTTGTGGATGGGACAGCTGGTCCCGAGCAGTACTTC. Its protein is CSVVDGTAGPEQYF.

This clonotype has ten or more counts. The chain employs TRBV6-2 or TRBV6-3 and TRBJ2-7; 10 nucleotides line up with TRBD2. The V gene's germline CDR1 is MNHEY and CDR2 SVGEGT. The CDR3 spans 15 residues. V trimming: 4 bases; J trimming: 3 bases; junction bases outside the gene matches: 6. The CDR3 DNA reads as TGTGCCAGCAGTTTTGGAGCGGGAGGGTTCTACGAGCAGTACTTC. It codes for CASSFGAGGFYEQYF.

This clonotype has more than one count but fewer than ten. This chain uses TRBV5-1 with TRBJ2-7; D not certain. The CDR3 length is 13 residues. Trimming cost V 8 bases and J 2 bases, with 14 bases left between them. Germline loops: CDR1 SGHRS, CDR2 YFSETQ. The CDR3 here is CASGYDPAYEQYF. DNA of the CDR3: TGCGCCAGTGGGTATGACCCGGCCTACGAGCAGTACTTC.

This clonotype was seen repeatedly, ten times or more. The gene calls are TRBV29-1 and TRBJ2-3, with D possibly called TRBD1 or TRBD2 (5 bases each). Between the trimmed V and J ends, which lost 4 bases and 0 bases, there was a span of 17 bases. The CDR3 is made up of 16 amino acids. From germline, CDR1 is SQVTM and CDR2 ANQGSEA. CDR3 amino acids: CSVGSGQAASTDTQYF. The CDR3 DNA is TGCAGCGTTGGGTCGGGGCAGGCGGCTAGCACAGATACGCAGTATTTT.

A note on this clonotype: A junction end diverges from the germline sequence, so it may reflect a read error. This sequence joins TRBV29-1 and TRBJ2-1, with 9 positions matching TRBD2. The CDR3 sequence is 10 residues long. CDR1 is SQVTM and CDR2 is ANQGSEA in the germline V gene. Here the CDR3 DNA reads TGCAGCGTTGATGCGGGAGGGCCGTTCTTT. Translated, it gives CSVDAGGPFF.

This clonotype was detected ten times or more. CDR3 in DNA: TGCAGCGTCGTAGGACTAGCGGGGTTCTACGAGCAGTACTTC. Its translation: CSVVGLAGFYEQYF. The rearrangement links TRBV29-1 to TRBJ2-7, with 12 bases aligning to TRBD2. The CDR3 has 14 residues. V dropped 6 bases and J dropped 3; count of bases not matched to a gene: 6. The germline gives CDR1 SQVTM, CDR2 ANQGSEA.

This clonotype was picked up many times. The J gene is TRBJ2-1, the V gene TRBV5-6, with TRBD2 as a possible D gene (6 bases). The CDR3 length is 12 residues. CDR1 SGHDT and CDR2 YYEEEE come from the germline V gene. V was pared by 4 bases and J by 10 bases, with 12 bases between. The CDR3 region has the DNA TGTGCCAGCAGCCCGGGACTGATAGAGCAGTTCTTC. Translating gives CASSPGLIEQFF.

The chain joins TRBV6-6 to TRBJ2-1; 11 bases map to TRBD1. The CDR3 sequence is 12 residues long. Trimming took 11 bases from V and 6 from J; bases not matched to a gene: 3. Germline values: CDR1 MNHNY, CDR2 SVGAGI (reference sequence). CDR3 in DNA: TGTGCCGGCGGACAGGGGGCCAATGAGCAGTTCTTC. This encodes CAGGQGANEQFF.

This clonotype was observed at least ten times. This rearrangement joins TRBV27 to TRBJ2-3, with 7 bases identical to TRBD2. The V and J ends lost 4 bases and 2 bases, in that order; junction bases with no gene match: 9. The CDR3 consists of 16 residues. The germline CDR1 and CDR2 sequences are MNHEY and SMNVEV (reference sequence). The CDR3 nucleotides read TGTGCCAGCAGTTCATTCACCGGGACTATCACAGATACGCAGTATTTT. It codes for CASSSFTGTITDTQYF.

Details on this clonotype: A much larger clone differs by one base, so this may be a read error. The CDR3 nucleotides are TGTGCCAGCAGCCCCCGGGGGCGAATCCCTGGGGCCAACGTCCTGACTTTC. Translated, it gives CASSPRGRIPGANVLTF. The chain couples TRBV5-4 to TRBJ2-6; perhaps D is TRBD1 or TRBD2 (6 bases each). With 4 bases removed from V and 2 bases from J, the gap between germline ends came to 16 bases. CDR1 SGHNT and CDR2 YYREEE come from the germline V gene (reference sequence). The CDR3 has 17 amino acids.

This clonotype was recorded at least ten times. The chain couples TRBV27 to TRBJ2-3; perhaps TRBD1 as D (6 bases). Trimming cost V 3 bases and J 6 bases, with 25 bases left between them. Germline V lookup: CDR1 MNHEY, CDR2 SMNVEV (reference sequence). The CDR3 is 18 residues long. CDR3 nucleotide sequence: TGTGCCAGCAGTTTGACTTCCGCAGGGGCCTTTCGTCCCGATACGCAGTATTTT. Protein product: CASSLTSAGAFRPDTQYF.

This clonotype was seen ten or more times. The rearrangement uses TRBV12-3 or TRBV12-4 and TRBJ2-1, with 7 bases fitting TRBD2. Trimming cost V 4 bases and J 6 bases; bases outside gene matches: 9. The CDR3 sequence is 15 residues long. CDR3 DNA sequence: TGTGCCAGCAGTTGGGGTCTAGCGGCATCCAATGAGCAGTTCTTC. Protein product: CASSWGLAASNEQFF.

This clonotype has a handful of counts. A much larger clone lies a single base off, so this may be a read error. The J gene is TRBJ2-7, the V gene TRBV20-1, with D unclear. Germline CDR1 and CDR2: DFQATT and SNEGSKA (reference sequence). The CDR3 consists of 15 residues. As DNA, the CDR3 is TGCAGTGTTAGAGAGACGGGCCTCCGCTCCTACGAGCAGTACTTC. It encodes CSVRETGLRSYEQYF.

This clonotype was seen many times. The chain has TRBV4-1 and TRBJ2-1, with 7 bases fitting TRBD2. CDR3 length: 14 amino acids. V shed 4 bases and J 6 bases; nucleotides not matched to a gene: 6. Per germline, CDR1 MGHRA and CDR2 YSYEKL. This CDR3 is CASSLGTMVNEQFF. Here the CDR3 DNA reads TGCGCCAGCAGCCTCGGGACTATGGTCAATGAGCAGTTCTTC.

There are many counts of this clonotype. The chain couples TRBV28 to TRBJ2-3, with D unresolved. CDR3 size: 16 residues. V was trimmed by 7 bases and J by 0 bases, leaving 17 bases between them. The germline gives CDR1 MDHEN, CDR2 SYDVKM. The CDR3 sequence: CASTETPPPSTDTQYF. CDR3 DNA: TGTGCCAGCACCGAAACTCCCCCCCCTAGCACAGATACGCAGTATTTT.

This clonotype was seen many times. The J gene is TRBJ1-1, the V gene TRBV4-3; 7 positions agree with TRBD1. V gave up 0 bases and J gave up 6 bases; unmatched junction bases: 7. CDR3 size: 15 residues. Per germline, CDR1 LGHNA and CDR2 YSLEER. The DNA for the CDR3 is TGCGCCAGCAGCCAAGATCGGGGGACAGCGGCTGAAGCTTTCTTT. It is translated as CASSQDRGTAAEAFF.

The chain uses TRBV19 and TRBJ2-7; D not certain. Germline loops: CDR1 LNHDA, CDR2 SQIVND (reference sequence). This CDR3 has 13 residues. V lost 6 bases, J lost 3 bases, and 12 bases lay in between. CDR3 sequence reads: CASSPKGFYEQYF. The CDR3, as DNA: TGTGCCAGTAGCCCGAAGGGATTCTACGAGCAGTACTTC.

This clonotype was detected ten times or more. V is TRBV7-8 and J is TRBJ1-1, with D uncertain. Trimming pared 9 bases from V and 0 bases from J, leaving 14 bases between. The CDR3 totals 14 residues. Germline assignment: CDR1 SGHVS and CDR2 FQNEAQ. CDR3 loop: CASKMARMNTEAFF. The DNA for the CDR3 is TGTGCCAGTAAAATGGCGCGCATGAACACTGAAGCTTTCTTT.

Ten or more counts support this clonotype. The chain is built from TRBV11-2 and TRBJ2-3, with D hard to call. V gave up 0 bases and J gave up 4 bases, with 5 bases separating them. The germline V gene has CDR1 SGHAT and CDR2 FQNNGV. This CDR3 is 13 amino acids long. The CDR3 DNA is TGTGCCAGCAGCTTAGAATGGTCAGATACGCAGTATTTT. It translates to CASSLEWSDTQYF.

A word on this clonotype: One end of the junction varies from germline; a read error may be responsible. V and J are TRBV13 and TRBJ2-2; possible D gene TRBD2, 5 bases. CDR1 and CDR2 from the germline V gene are PRHDT and FYEKMQ (reference sequence). The CDR3 consists of 11 residues. The CDR3, as DNA: TGTGCCAGCAGCATCACCGGGGAGCTGGTTTTT. This codes for CASSITGELVF.